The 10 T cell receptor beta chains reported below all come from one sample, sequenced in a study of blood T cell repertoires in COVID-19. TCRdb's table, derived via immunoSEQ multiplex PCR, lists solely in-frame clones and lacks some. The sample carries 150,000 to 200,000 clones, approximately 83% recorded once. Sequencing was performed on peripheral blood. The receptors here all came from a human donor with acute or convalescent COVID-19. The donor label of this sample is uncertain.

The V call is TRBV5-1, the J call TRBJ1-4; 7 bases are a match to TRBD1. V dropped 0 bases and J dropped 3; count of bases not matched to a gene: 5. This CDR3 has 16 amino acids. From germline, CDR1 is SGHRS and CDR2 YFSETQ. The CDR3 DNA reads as TGCGCCAGCAGCTTGGACAGGGGCGGTCCTAATGAAAAACTGTTTTTT. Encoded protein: CASSLDRGGPNEKLFF.

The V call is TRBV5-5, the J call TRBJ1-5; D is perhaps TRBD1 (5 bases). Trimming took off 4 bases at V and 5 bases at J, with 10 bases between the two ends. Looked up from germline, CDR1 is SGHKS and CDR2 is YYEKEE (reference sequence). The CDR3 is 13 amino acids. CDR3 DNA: TGTGCCAGCAGCAAGACGGGGGATCAGCCCCAGCATTTT. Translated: CASSKTGDQPQHF.

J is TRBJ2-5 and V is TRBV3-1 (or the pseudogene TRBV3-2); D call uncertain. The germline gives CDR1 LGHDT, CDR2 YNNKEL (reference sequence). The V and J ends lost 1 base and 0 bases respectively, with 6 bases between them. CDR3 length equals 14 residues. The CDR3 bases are TGTGCCAGCAGCCAAGCTGCGGACCAAGAGACCCAGTACTTC. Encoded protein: CASSQAADQETQYF.

CDR3 bases: TGCAGTGCTAGTTGGGACAGGGAGGACGAGCAGTACTTC. Amino acid sequence: CSASWDREDEQYF. This chain links TRBV20-1 with TRBJ2-7; TRBD1 aligns across 9 bases. V lost 3 bases and J lost 5; bases outside the gene matches: 5. Per germline, CDR1 DFQATT and CDR2 SNEGSKA (reference sequence). The CDR3 has 13 residues.

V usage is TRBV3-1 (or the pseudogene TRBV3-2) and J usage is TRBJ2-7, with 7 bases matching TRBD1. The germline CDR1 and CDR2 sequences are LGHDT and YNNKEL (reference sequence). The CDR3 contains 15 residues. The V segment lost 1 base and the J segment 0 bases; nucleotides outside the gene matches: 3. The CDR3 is CASSQGGQTSYEQYF. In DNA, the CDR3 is TGTGCCAGCAGCCAAGGGGGACAGACCTCCTACGAGCAGTACTTC.

The CDR3 DNA follows: TGTGCCAGTGTATATCAGGGGGGAGCCACCTTC. Amino acid sequence: CASVYQGGATF. The V call is TRBV19, the J call TRBJ1-2; 7 bases line up with TRBD1. This CDR3 is built from 11 residues. In germline, CDR1 is LNHDA, CDR2 SQIVND (reference sequence). V shed 8 bases, J shed 13 bases, and the junction held 10 bases outside the gene matches.

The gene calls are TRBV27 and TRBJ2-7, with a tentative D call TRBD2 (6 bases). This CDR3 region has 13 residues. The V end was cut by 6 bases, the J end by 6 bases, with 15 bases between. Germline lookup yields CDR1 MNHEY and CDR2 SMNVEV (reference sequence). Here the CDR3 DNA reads TGTGCCAGCAGGGGGTATGGGGGGATCGAGCAGTACTTC. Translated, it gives CASRGYGGIEQYF.

DNA for the CDR3: TGTGCCAGCAGTCTGGACAGAAGTGCAGATACGCAGTATTTT. Translating it yields CASSLDRSADTQYF. The chain employs TRBV7-2 and TRBJ2-3, with D possibly matching TRBD1 (6 bases). Germline CDR1 reads SGHTA; CDR2 reads FQGNSA. V was clipped by 6 bases and J by 4 bases, with 14 bases between them. The length of the CDR3 is 14 residues. The variable domain in full, completed from reference TRBV7-2 and TRBJ2-3, reads GAGVSQSPSNKVTEKGKDVELRCDPISGHTALYWYRQSLGQGLEFLIYFQGNSAPDKSGLPSDRFSAERTGGSVSTLTIQRTQQEDSAVYLCASSLDRSADTQYFGPGTRLTVL.

The CDR3 loop is CSVAQGGGNQPQHF. CDR3 coding DNA: TGCAGCGTAGCCCAGGGGGGTGGCAATCAGCCCCAGCATTTT. This chain links TRBV29-1 with TRBJ1-5; TRBD1 aligns across 7 bases. Looked up from germline, CDR1 is SQVTM and CDR2 is ANQGSEA. V lost 6 bases and J lost 2; bases outside the gene matches: 7. The CDR3 has 14 residues. Complete variable domain (other parts from reference TRBV29-1 and TRBJ1-5): SAVISQKPSRDICQRGTSLTIQCQVDSQVTMMFWYRQQPGQSLTLIATANQGSEATYESGFVIDKFPISRPNLTFSTLTVSNMSPEDSSIYLCSVAQGGGNQPQHFGDGTRLSIL.

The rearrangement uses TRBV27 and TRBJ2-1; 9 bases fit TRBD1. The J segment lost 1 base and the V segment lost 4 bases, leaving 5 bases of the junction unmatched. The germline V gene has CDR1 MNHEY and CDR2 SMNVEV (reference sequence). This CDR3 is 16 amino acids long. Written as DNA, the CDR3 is TGTGCCAGCAGTTCCTTGACAGGGGGATCCTACAATGAGCAGTTCTTC. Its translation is CASSSLTGGSYNEQFF.